This section outlines one T cell receptor (beta chain) sequence together with its context. The clone's antigen remains unknown. No per-base quality is available; no much larger clone lies one base away. The data were obtained in a study of cytomegalovirus exposure and HLA in healthy donors (dated by TCRdb to 2015 to 2018). Context from the whole study: According to an earlier analysis of 450 to 650 of the donors, about 179 million T cells yielded 90 million to 130 million unique TCR beta sequences and approximately 300 Gb of sequence data. Of the 300 to 500 genotyped donors, approximately 81% were placed in the genetic ancestry cluster associated with self-reported Caucasian donors. Across 398 genotyped donors of the cohort, an average of approximately 240,000 unique TCR beta nucleotide sequences per donor were sequenced, and 15% to 20% of those sequences were non-productive. To predict cytomegalovirus infection status, the study brought together high-throughput TCR immunosequencing, statistical association of individual TCRs with disease status, and machine learning. In a later analysis, previously published TCR beta repertoires from 670 or so donors were re-analyzed and high-resolution HLA genotyping was added so that TCR occurrence patterns could be studied. In an earlier analysis of over 550 of the donors, high-throughput TCR beta sequencing was used to judge whether each TCR beta V gene segment behaved as functional or pseudogenic. About five DR-DQ haplotypes were handled as single units for association and clustering, since linkage in the cohort was strong. Every discovery cohort repertoire had been produced on one sequencing platform. Both class I and class II loci were covered by HLA typing, at four-digit resolution. Donor age, sex, ethnicity and CMV serostatus were compiled together with the repertoire data. The study aimed to test whether signatures of past pathogen exposure could be identified by cataloging public T cell receptors. Typing coverage differed by locus: A, B, C, DRB1 and DQB1 were typed in about 629-640 donors, DQA1 in roughly 510, DPA1 in around 580, and DPB1 in just under 480. The later analysis used no new phenotypic data to find candidate immune exposures, relying instead on TCR beta sequences and their occurrence across donors. Genome-wide SNP genotypes for about three fifths of the roughly 670 donors were used in a later genetic analysis, which treated that subset as a discovery cohort. The T cell repertoires of 666 subjects were profiled by immunosequencing and related to cytomegalovirus serostatus. An early release covering roughly 580 HLA-typed donors comprised approximately 300 gigabases of sequencing data and 65 million to 100 million unique TCR sequences. Besides the first cohort of roughly 700 subjects, a separate validation cohort made up of 120 different subjects was used. The study at large found these results: In a later analysis, the rate of TCR association differed among HLA loci, with DRB1 alleles having the most associated TCRs and HLA-C alleles having the fewest. Assigning TCR associations to individual alleles was difficult when HLA alleles, especially DR and DQ, strongly co-occurred. Immune exposure information for the cohort was limited to CMV serostatus. Because counts were too low, seventeen rarely observed V segments, including chromosome 9 orphons, were left out of the earlier analysis of about 620 of the donors. In a later analysis, most CMV-associated TCR beta chains were found to appear HLA-restricted, with HLA associations seemingly driven largely by CMV exposure. A later analysis associated about 17,000 TCR beta sequences with specific HLA alleles at a false discovery rate of 0.05. Only TCR beta chains were sequenced in this cohort, and the absence of alpha or paired-chain data limited detectable features. The study listed over 150 TCR beta chains as associated with cytomegalovirus. A later analysis found that HLA-associated TCR beta chains were more clonally expanded and had lower generation probabilities than equally common non-associated chains. Because some donors lacked HLA typing at each locus, the association tests relied only on the typed subset. Some IMGT-functional V segments, including TRBV6-2 and TRBV6-3, could not be told apart with the 87-base-pair reads, so those segments were excluded. In a later analysis, several top co-occurrence clusters were reported to appear linked to parvovirus B19, influenza, CMV and Epstein-Barr virus. A group of highly shared sequence variants was considered likely to be a technical artifact of the sequencing pipeline. A later genetic analysis reported fewer N-insertions in productive TCRs among donors in an Asian-associated ancestry cluster than the approximately 700-donor mean. Sequencing depth was assumed to be roughly uniform across donors in the presence/absence analyses, though that assumption may not hold. In both the original and validation cohorts, the classifier was reported to diagnose cytomegalovirus status with high specificity and sensitivity. It was suggested by the authors that the approach could potentially be generalized to other disease states and immunological phenotypes. A further reported finding was that TCR beta sequences accurately predicted the HLA-A and HLA-B alleles for most subjects in the first cohort. An association between a missense DCLRE1C variant and V-gene and J-gene trimming of TCR beta chains was found in a later genetic analysis and replicated in an independent cohort. Broadly in line with IMGT annotations, most TCR beta V segments showed up in productive rearrangements about 90% or about 30% of the time in an earlier analysis of some 590 of the donors. In vitro tests confirmed that a few of the cytomegalovirus-associated TCR beta chains recognize cytomegalovirus antigens. Correlated functional status among segregating V segments might be attributable to linkage disequilibrium, but an unknown experimental factor could not be ruled out. Most TCR sequences were observed very rarely across donors, whereas some public TCRs were present in many individuals.

Library creation used the immunoSEQ multiplex PCR assay. The multiplex PCR relied on a mix of 60 forward primers for TCR Vbeta segments and 13 reverse primers for TCR Jbeta segments. Amplification of the CDR3 region of rearranged TCR beta genes was performed with a multiplex PCR assay on genomic DNA. Amplified TCR beta libraries were sequenced as 87-base-pair reads on the Illumina HiSeq System. The authors' analysis ran thus. In a later analysis, some 80 million unique TCR beta chains were counted across the approximately 620 repertoires, and approximately 11 million of these chains were shared by at least two donors. Raw reads were error-corrected and collapsed into unique sequences by a nearest-neighbor algorithm in which closely related sequences were merged to remove PCR and sequencing errors. V, D and J gene segments were assigned by aligning CDR3 sequences to IMGT reference sequences. Each retained sequence needed at least a six-nucleotide match to both a V gene segment and a J gene segment. Rearrangements were classified as productive when the CDR3 lacked stop codons and remained in frame with V and J, and all other rearrangements were classified as non-productive. CDR3 was defined according to IMGT convention as the region running from the second conserved V-encoded cysteine to the conserved J-encoded phenylalanine. The earlier analysis of about 620 of the donors excluded sequences that lacked an unambiguous match to a single V gene segment. An earlier analysis of a few hundred of the donors called V segments functional above 56.7% productive rearrangements and segregating when the between-donor standard deviation exceeded 5%. A statistical classification framework was developed to diagnose cytomegalovirus status using the catalog of TCR beta chain sequences. In a later analysis, TCR nucleotide sequences were compared against IMGT/GENE-DB human TR gene sequences so that V and J genes could be assigned. A later analysis assigned CDR3 sequences and most-parsimonious VDJ recombination scenarios with the TCRdist pipeline. A later analysis defined each TCR beta chain by its CDR3 amino acid sequence plus V-gene family, and excluded reads lacking a unique V-gene family. A later analysis removed 600 or so highly shared, low-generation-probability nucleotide sequences to deal with suspected cross-contamination and a sequencing artifact. In a later analysis, a clonal expansion index for each public chain was calculated from normalized within-repertoire ranks of inferred template counts. In a later analysis, generation probabilities were computed with a VDJ recombination model fitted to out-of-frame rearrangements, and the resulting probabilities were checked against IGoR. In a later analysis, hypergeometric tests were used to score TCR-TCR, TCR-HLA and TCR-CMV co-occurrence, with a repertoire-size bias correction applied to TCR pairs. A later analysis estimated false discovery rates by permuting HLA or CMV assignments 20 times. In a later analysis, co-occurring TCRs were grouped using DBSCAN, with TCRdist sequence similarity added in when clustering inside HLA-allele-positive subsets. Repertoires with fewer than 30,000 or more than 120,000 public chains, plus five repertoires with anomalous nucleotide sharing, were excluded from co-occurrence clustering. The clones in this table, taken by TCRdb from immuneACCESS, are in-frame only. Not every clone is retained; where verified, under half of the shortfall comes from an unresolved V gene, and the cause of the rest is unknown. V and J calls and clone size follow that table, whereas D and trimming were derived from the DNA. The sample yields about 260,000 clones; just under 85% were counted once. The ten largest clonotypes hold about 2% of the sample.

According to the germline V gene (reference sequence), CDR1 reads SEHNR and CDR2 reads FQNEAQ. V is trimmed back by 6 bases and J by 2 bases, and the junction contains 8 bases that no gene match accounts for. Spanning cysteine to phenylalanine, the CDR3 consists of 16 amino acids. Solely the CDR3 DNA is kept, with 48 bases framed from the first base. In total, approximately 690 healthy bone marrow donors made up the cohort. At the time of sampling, all cohort members were nominally healthy, though unrecorded immune exposures were likely present. The donor was CMV seropositive and was included in the group of around 300 seropositive cohort members. Every donor gave a peripheral blood sample, and the peripheral blood mononuclear cells from that sample were used for TCR beta sequencing. The Qiagen DNeasy Blood Extraction Kit was used to extract genomic DNA from the blood cell samples.

The chain uses TRBV7-9 and TRBJ2-3; 10 junctional bases match TRBD2. What was sequenced was PBMCs. This clonotype originated in a woman aged 35 to 49 in good health and CMV-seropositive. The DNA reads TGTGCCAGCAGTCGGGGAGCGGGAGGGTCCACAGATACGCAGTATTTT. This sequence encodes CASSRGAGGSTDTQYF.